These 17 T cell receptor beta chains originate from one sample sequenced in a study of blood T cell repertoires in COVID-19. Clones were sequenced by immunoSEQ multiplex PCR, and TCRdb holds only the in-frame ones, with some missing. The profile shows about 160,000 clones, roughly 84% of them singletons. The sample comprised peripheral blood. All receptors derive from a woman between 55 and 75 years old with COVID-19, enrolled during active disease.

This chain uses TRBV7-9 with TRBJ2-3; 8 bases align to TRBD2. V dropped 5 bases and J dropped 4; count of bases not matched to a gene: 5. This CDR3 comprises 14 residues. The germline gives CDR1 SEHNR, CDR2 FQNEAQ (reference sequence). CDR3 residues: CASSKGLEPDTQYF. CDR3 DNA: TGTGCCAGCAGCAAGGGACTAGAACCAGATACGCAGTATTTT.

V usage is TRBV5-6 and J usage is TRBJ1-1, with 9 positions matching TRBD1. Germline V gene sequence: CDR1 SGHDT, CDR2 YYEEEE. CDR3 length: 15 residues. V shed 4 bases, J shed 4 bases, and the junction held 8 bases outside the gene matches. The CDR3: CASSPIRDRVTEAFF. The CDR3 bases are TGTGCCAGCAGCCCGATCCGGGACAGGGTCACTGAAGCTTTCTTT.

V gene TRBV29-1 combines with J gene TRBJ1-2, with 11 positions matching TRBD1. Unmatched junction bases numbered 6, after V lost 8 bases and J lost 4 bases. Germline loops: CDR1 SQVTM, CDR2 ANQGSEA. CDR3 length: 13 residues. The CDR3 coding sequence is TGCAGCTTCGGACAGGGGGCCGGCTATGGCTACACCTTC. Its protein is CSFGQGAGYGYTF.

The chain's CDR3 is CASSLEALTEAFF. The CDR3 DNA reads TGTGCCAGCAGCTTAGAGGCTCTCACTGAAGCTTTCTTT. The chain carries TRBV11-2 and TRBJ1-1, with D uncertain. CDR3 length: 13 amino acids. Germline CDR1 and CDR2: SGHAT and FQNNGV. Trimming removed 0 bases at V and 4 bases at J, with 6 bases between.

V and J are TRBV30 and TRBJ1-5, with D possibly matching TRBD1 (5 bases). The CDR3 runs to 14 residues. Germline CDR1 and CDR2: GTSNPN and SVGIG (reference sequence). The V gene lost 0 bases and the J gene lost 4 bases, with 10 bases spanning the gap. CDR3 nucleotide sequence: TGTGCCTGGAGTGTCGCGACAGCAAATCAGCCCCAGCATTTT. This encodes CAWSVATANQPQHF. Combining the CDR3 with reference TRBV30 and TRBJ1-5 gives the whole variable domain SQTIHQWPATLVQPVGSPLSLECTVEGTSNPNLYWYRQAAGRGLQLLFYSVGIGQISSEVPQNLSASRPQDRQFILSSKKLLLSDSGFYLCAWSVATANQPQHFGDGTRLSIL.

The chain couples TRBV15 to TRBJ2-1; D remains unclear. V lost 0 bases to trimming and J lost 4 bases, with 13 bases between them. The CDR3 runs to 16 residues. Germline-derived CDR1 and CDR2 are LNHNV and YYDKDF (reference sequence). The CDR3 reads CATSRDQRLSYNEQFF. CDR3 in DNA: TGTGCCACCAGCAGAGATCAGAGACTTTCATACAATGAGCAGTTCTTC.

V is TRBV5-1 and J is TRBJ2-7, with 14 bases lining up with TRBD2. The CDR3 covers 16 residues. Germline lookup yields CDR1 SGHRS and CDR2 YFSETQ. The ends lost 0 bases at V and 5 bases at J; junction bases unmatched: 4. The CDR3, as DNA: TGCGCCAGCAGCTTGGGGGGACTAGCGGGAGTCCACGAGCAGTACTTC. Translated: CASSLGGLAGVHEQYF.

V usage is TRBV4-1 and J usage is TRBJ1-1, with 7 nucleotides matching TRBD1. Germline V gene data show CDR1 as MGHRA and CDR2 as YSYEKL. The CDR3 has 13 residues. After removal of 4 bases from V and 5 bases from J, the junction contained 4 bases not matched to a gene. CDR3 amino acids: CASSLGQQTEAFF. Here the CDR3 DNA reads TGCGCCAGCAGCCTGGGACAGCAGACTGAAGCTTTCTTT.

The V gene is TRBV18, the J gene TRBJ2-7; the D is unclear. Deletions cut 6 bases from V and 0 bases from J, with 6 bases between. This CDR3 has 12 residues. Germline-derived CDR1 and CDR2 are KGHSH and LQKENI. CDR3 loop: CASSPSSYEQYV. CDR3 coding DNA: TGTGCCAGCTCTCCGAGCTCCTACGAGCAGTACGTC.

V gene TRBV5-1 combines with J gene TRBJ1-4, with D tentatively TRBD1 (6 bases). The CDR3 totals 13 residues. V lost 0 bases and J lost 8, with 8 bases in between. Germline V lookup: CDR1 SGHRS, CDR2 YFSETQ. The CDR3: CASSLAGTEKLFF. The CDR3 bases are TGCGCCAGCAGCTTGGCCGGGACAGAAAAACTGTTTTTT. Using reference TRBV5-1 and TRBJ1-4 for the parts outside the CDR3, the full variable domain is KAGVTQTPRYLIKTRGQQVTLSCSPISGHRSVSWYQQTPGQGLQFLFEYFSETQRNKGNFPGRFSGRQFSNSRSEMNVSTLELGDSALYLCASSLAGTEKLFFGSGTQLSVL.

This clone was seen only a few times. The CDR3 nucleotides read TGTGCAAGTCGCATTGACAGGGACTATGGCTACACCTTC. Translating gives CASRIDRDYGYTF. The V call is TRBV12-2, the J call TRBJ1-2; the D call TRBD1 from the table was never checked on the DNA. TRBV12-2 is an annotated pseudogene. This CDR3 region has 13 residues.

This chain joins TRBV6-5 and TRBJ1-3; D is possibly TRBD1 (6 bases). The CDR3 loop spans 14 amino acids. Between the trimmed V and J ends, which lost 5 bases and 1 base, there was a span of 9 bases. Looked up from germline, CDR1 is MNHEY and CDR2 is SVGAGI. The CDR3 DNA is TGTGCCAGCAGTACCGGACAGTCTGGAAACACCATATATTTT. It encodes CASSTGQSGNTIYF.

The chain joins TRBV27 to TRBJ2-1; TRBD2 agrees at 7 bases. The CDR3 is 18 amino acids. V trimming: 6 bases; J trimming: 4 bases; junction bases outside the gene matches: 18. Germline V gene data show CDR1 as MNHEY and CDR2 as SMNVEV (reference sequence). The CDR3 loop is CASRAGRDYSPIYNEQFF. CDR3 DNA sequence: TGTGCCAGCAGAGCCGGAAGGGACTATTCCCCTATTTACAATGAGCAGTTCTTC.

The CDR3 bases are TGCGCCAGCAGTGTAAGTAGGAGCTCCTACAATGAGCAGTTCTTC. Translated, it gives CASSVSRSSYNEQFF. The gene calls are TRBV10-1 and TRBJ2-1; D not resolved. V gave up 4 bases and J gave up 0 bases, with 10 bases separating them. The germline CDR1 and CDR2 sequences are WNHNN and SYGVQD (reference sequence). The CDR3 has 15 residues.

The rearrangement links TRBV2 to TRBJ2-4; 8 bases map to TRBD1. Per the germline V gene, CDR1 is SNHLY and CDR2 is FYNNEI. CDR3 length: 13 residues. V lost 6 bases, J lost 6 bases, and 4 bases stayed unmatched. The CDR3: CASRDRVINIQYF. The CDR3 DNA reads TGTGCCAGCAGGGACAGGGTTATAAACATTCAGTACTTC. Full variable domain (remainder filled in from reference TRBV2 and TRBJ2-4): EPEVTQTPSHQVTQMGQEVILRCVPISNHLYFYWYRQILGQKVEFLVSFYNNEISEKSEIFDDQFSVERPDGSNFTLKIRSTKLEDSAMYFCASRDRVINIQYFGAGTRLSVL.

In its sample, this clone was seen once. The V call is TRBV7-2, the J call TRBJ1-1; a possible D gene is TRBD1 (5 bases). The CDR3 spans 14 residues. In germline, CDR1 is SGHTA, CDR2 FQGNSA. V was clipped by 1 base and J by 2 bases, with 8 bases between them. The CDR3 DNA follows: TGTGCCAGCAGCTTAGAAACAGGAAACACTGAAGCTTTCTTT. Translation: CASSLETGNTEAFF.

The chain combines TRBV5-1 with TRBJ1-1, with D possibly being TRBD1 (5 bases). The germline V gene has CDR1 SGHRS and CDR2 YFSETQ. Trimming cost V 0 bases and J 0 bases, with 12 bases left between them. The CDR3 extends over 16 amino acids. The CDR3 protein is CASSLATGTMNTEAFF. The CDR3 region has the DNA TGCGCCAGCAGCTTGGCCACAGGAACTATGAACACTGAAGCTTTCTTT.